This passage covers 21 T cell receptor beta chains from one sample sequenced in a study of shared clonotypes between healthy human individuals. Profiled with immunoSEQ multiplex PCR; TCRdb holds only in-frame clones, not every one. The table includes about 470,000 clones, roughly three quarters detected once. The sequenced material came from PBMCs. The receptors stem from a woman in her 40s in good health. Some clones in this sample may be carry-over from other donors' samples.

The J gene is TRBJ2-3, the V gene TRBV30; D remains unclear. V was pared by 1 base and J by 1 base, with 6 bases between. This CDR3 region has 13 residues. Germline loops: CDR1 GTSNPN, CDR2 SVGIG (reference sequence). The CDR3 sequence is CAWSAFRTDTQYF. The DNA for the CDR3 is TGTGCCTGGAGTGCCTTCCGCACAGATACGCAGTATTTT.

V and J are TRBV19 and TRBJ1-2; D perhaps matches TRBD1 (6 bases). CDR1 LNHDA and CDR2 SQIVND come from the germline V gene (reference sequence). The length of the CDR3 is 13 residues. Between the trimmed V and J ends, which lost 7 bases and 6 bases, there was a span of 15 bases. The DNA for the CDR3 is TGTGCCAGTACCCGACGGGGGCATAATGGCTACACCTTC. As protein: CASTRRGHNGYTF. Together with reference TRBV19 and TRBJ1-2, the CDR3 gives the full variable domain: DGGITQSPKYLFRKEGQNVTLSCEQNLNHDAMYWYRQDPGQGLRLIYYSQIVNDFQKGDIAEGYSVSREKKESFPLTVTSAQKNPTAFYLCASTRRGHNGYTFGSGTRLTVV.

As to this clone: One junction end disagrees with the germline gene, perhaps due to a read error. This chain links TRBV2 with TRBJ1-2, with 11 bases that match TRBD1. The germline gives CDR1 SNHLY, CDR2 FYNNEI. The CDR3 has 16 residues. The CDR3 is CASSDRRDRGGYAYTF. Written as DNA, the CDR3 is TGTGCCAGCAGTGATCGCCGGGACAGGGGGGGTTATGCCTACACCTTC.

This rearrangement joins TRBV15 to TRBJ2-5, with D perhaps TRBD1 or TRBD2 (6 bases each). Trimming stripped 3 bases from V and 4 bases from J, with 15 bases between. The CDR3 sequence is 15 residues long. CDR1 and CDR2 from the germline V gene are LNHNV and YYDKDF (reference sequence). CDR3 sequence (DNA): TGTGCCACCAGCAGTCTTAGCAGGGGAGGAGAGACCCAGTACTTC. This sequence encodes CATSSLSRGGETQYF.

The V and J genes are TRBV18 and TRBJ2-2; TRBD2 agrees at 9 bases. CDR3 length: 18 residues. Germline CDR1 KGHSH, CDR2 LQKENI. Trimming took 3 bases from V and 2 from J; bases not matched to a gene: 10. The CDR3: CASSPMGPGLANTGELFF. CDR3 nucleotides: TGTGCCAGCTCACCTATGGGACCGGGACTAGCAAACACCGGGGAGCTGTTTTTT.

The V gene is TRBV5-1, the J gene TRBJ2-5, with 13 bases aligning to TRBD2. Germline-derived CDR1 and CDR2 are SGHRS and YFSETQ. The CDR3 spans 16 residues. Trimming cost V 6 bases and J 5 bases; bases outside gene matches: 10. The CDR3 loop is CASKLLGLAGVETQYF. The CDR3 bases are TGCGCCAGCAAACTCCTTGGACTAGCGGGAGTCGAGACCCAGTACTTC.

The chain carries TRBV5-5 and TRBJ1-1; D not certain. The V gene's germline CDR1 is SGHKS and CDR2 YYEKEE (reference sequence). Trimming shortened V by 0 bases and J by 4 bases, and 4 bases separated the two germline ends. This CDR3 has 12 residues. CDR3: CASSLGVTEAFF. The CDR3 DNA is TGTGCCAGCAGCTTGGGGGTCACTGAAGCTTTCTTT. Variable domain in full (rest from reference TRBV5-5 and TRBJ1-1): DAGVTQSPTHLIKTRGQQVTLRCSPISGHKSVSWYQQVLGQGPQFIFQYYEKEERGRGNFPDRFSARQFPNYSSELNVNALLLGDSALYLCASSLGVTEAFFGQGTRLTVV.

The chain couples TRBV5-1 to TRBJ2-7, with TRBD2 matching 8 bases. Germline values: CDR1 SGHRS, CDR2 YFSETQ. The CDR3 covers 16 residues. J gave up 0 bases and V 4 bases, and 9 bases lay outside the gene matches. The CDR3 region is CASSGGGLGPSYEQYF. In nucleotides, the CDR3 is TGCGCCAGCAGCGGCGGGGGACTAGGGCCCTCCTACGAGCAGTACTTC.

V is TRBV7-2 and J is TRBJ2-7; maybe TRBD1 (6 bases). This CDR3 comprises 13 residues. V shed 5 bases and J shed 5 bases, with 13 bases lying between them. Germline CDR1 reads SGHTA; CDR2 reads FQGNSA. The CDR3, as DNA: TGTGCCAGCAGCCGTGACAGGCCCGACGAGCAGTACTTC. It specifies CASSRDRPDEQYF.

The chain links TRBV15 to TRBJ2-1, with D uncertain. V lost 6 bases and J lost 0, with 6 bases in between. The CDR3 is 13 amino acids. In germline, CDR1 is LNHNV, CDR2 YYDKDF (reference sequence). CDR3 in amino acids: CATRGFSYNEQFF. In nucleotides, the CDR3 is TGTGCCACCAGGGGGTTCTCCTACAATGAGCAGTTCTTC.

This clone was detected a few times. CDR3 bases: TGTGCCAGTAGTATAAGGTCAGCGACTACCCGGGGGTACTTC. This translates into CASSIRSATTRGYF. J is TRBJ2-7 and V is TRBV19; D possibly corresponds to TRBD2 (5 bases). The CDR3 is 14 residues long. Germline V gene lookup returns CDR1 LNHDA and CDR2 SQIVND (reference sequence). Trimming stripped 2 bases from V and 12 bases from J, with 20 bases between.

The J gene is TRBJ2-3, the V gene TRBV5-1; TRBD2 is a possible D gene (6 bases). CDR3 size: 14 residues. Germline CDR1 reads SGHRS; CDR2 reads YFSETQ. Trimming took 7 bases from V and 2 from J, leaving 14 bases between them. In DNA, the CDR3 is TGCGCCAGCGCGGAGGGATGGGCCACAGATACGCAGTATTTT. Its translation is CASAEGWATDTQYF.

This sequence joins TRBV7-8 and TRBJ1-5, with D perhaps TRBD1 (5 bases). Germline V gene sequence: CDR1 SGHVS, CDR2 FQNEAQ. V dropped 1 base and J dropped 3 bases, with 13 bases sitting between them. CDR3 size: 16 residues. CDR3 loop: CASSLGSGRNNQPQHF. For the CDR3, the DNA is TGTGCCAGCAGCTTAGGTTCGGGACGGAACAATCAGCCCCAGCATTTT.

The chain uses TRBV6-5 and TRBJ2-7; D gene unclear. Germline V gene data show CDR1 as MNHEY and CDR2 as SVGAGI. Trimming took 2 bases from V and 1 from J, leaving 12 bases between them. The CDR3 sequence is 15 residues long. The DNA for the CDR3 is TGTGCCAGCAGTTACGGAAGCGTGCTATCCTACGAGCAGTACTTC. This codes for CASSYGSVLSYEQYF.

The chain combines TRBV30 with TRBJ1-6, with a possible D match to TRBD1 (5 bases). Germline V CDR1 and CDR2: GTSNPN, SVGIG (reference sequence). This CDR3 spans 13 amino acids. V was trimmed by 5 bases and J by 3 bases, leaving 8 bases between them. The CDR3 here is CAWQGSYNSPLHF. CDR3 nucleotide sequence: TGTGCCTGGCAGGGAAGCTATAATTCACCCCTCCACTTT.

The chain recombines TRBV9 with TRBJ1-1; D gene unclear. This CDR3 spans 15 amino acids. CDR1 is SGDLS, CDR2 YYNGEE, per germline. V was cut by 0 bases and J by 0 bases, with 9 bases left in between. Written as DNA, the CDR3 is TGTGCCAGCAGCGTAGGCCCCCAGGTGAACACTGAAGCTTTCTTT. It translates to CASSVGPQVNTEAFF.

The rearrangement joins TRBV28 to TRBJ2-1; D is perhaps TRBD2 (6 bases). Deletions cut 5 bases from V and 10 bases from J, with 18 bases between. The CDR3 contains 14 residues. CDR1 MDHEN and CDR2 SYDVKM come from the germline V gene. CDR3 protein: CASSTNRRAGEQFF. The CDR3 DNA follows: TGTGCCAGCAGTACAAACCGGAGGGCCGGGGAGCAGTTCTTC.

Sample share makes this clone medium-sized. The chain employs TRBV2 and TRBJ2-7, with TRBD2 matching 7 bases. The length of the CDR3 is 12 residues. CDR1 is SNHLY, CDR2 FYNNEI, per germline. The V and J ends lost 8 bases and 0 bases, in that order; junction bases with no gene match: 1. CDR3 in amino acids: CASQRGSYEQYF. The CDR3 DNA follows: TGTGCCAGCCAGCGGGGCTCCTACGAGCAGTACTTC.

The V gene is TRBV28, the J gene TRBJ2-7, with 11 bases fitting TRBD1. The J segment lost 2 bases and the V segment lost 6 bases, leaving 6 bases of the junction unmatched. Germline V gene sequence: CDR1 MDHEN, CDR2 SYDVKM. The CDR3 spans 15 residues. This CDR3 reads CASSPLGQGAYEQYF. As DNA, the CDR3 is TGTGCCAGCAGCCCACTGGGACAGGGGGCCTACGAGCAGTACTTC.

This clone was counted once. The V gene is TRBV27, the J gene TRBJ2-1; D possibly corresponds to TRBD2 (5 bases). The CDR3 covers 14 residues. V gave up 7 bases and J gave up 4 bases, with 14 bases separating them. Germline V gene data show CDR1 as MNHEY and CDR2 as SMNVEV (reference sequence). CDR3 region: CASKPGSEYNEQFF. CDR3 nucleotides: TGTGCCAGCAAACCGGGGAGCGAGTACAATGAGCAGTTCTTC.

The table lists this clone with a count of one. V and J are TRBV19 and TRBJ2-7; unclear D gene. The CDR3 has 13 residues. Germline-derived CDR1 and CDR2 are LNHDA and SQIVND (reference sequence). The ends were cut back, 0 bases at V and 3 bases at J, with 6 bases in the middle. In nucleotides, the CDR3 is TGTGCCAGTAGTATAGATAGGGACTACGAGCAGTACTTC. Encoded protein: CASSIDRDYEQYF.